The clone carrying this T cell receptor (beta chain) has only a few counts. Its antigen is still unknown. This entry belongs to a study of blood T cells in healthy people across ages. Points from the study as a whole: The fall in TCR beta diversity per million T cells was roughly linear with age.

A J-beta primer mix and a sample-barcoded 5' primer were used in a second PCR of about 7 to 12 cycles. TCRdb reprocessed the 5' RACE reads via MiXCR and lists one record per CDR3 protein. The table has around 780,000 distinct CDR3 sequences, around a quarter seen once. CDR3 size: 13 residues. V was cut by 3 bases and J by 2 bases, with 8 bases left in between. Germline V gene lookup returns CDR1 SGHRS and CDR2 YFSETQ. These same data were also listed under a study on T cells of mothers and their children. That investigation notes: All donors were healthy and Caucasian; they were a few mothers and their six children.

The TCR comes from a boy under 18 in good health. This chain links TRBV5-1 with TRBJ1-2; D ambiguous. The sequenced sample was blood. The CDR3 DNA follows: TGCGCCAGCAGCTCCGACAAGAACTATGGCTACACCTTC. As protein: CASSSDKNYGYTF.